Listed below are T cell receptor beta chains from one sample, sequenced in a study of T cells in Graves' hyperthyroidism and ophthalmopathy. One entry per CDR3 protein results from TCRdb running MiXCR on the multiplex PCR reads. This sample has a few hundred thousand distinct CDR3 sequences, with roughly an eighth found just once. Sequenced input: blood. The receptors derive from a woman under 30 with Graves' hyperthyroidism. Both conserved end residues are part of each CDR3. D genes are given only for firm matches. Clone size is given for some rows only: seen once, a few or many times, or a class if the clone is expanded.

abundance: .
v_gene: TRBV5-1
d_gene: TRBD1
j_gene: TRBJ1-2
CDR3nt: TGCGCCAGCAGCATGGACAGGGTGGGGGGCTACACCTTC
CDR3aa: CASSMDRVGGYTF

abundance: many
v_gene: TRBV7-9
d_gene: .
j_gene: TRBJ2-1
CDR3nt: TGTGCCAGCAGCTTAGGACCCCCGCCCTACAATGAGCAGTTCTTC
CDR3aa: CASSLGPPPYNEQFF

abundance: .
v_gene: TRBV20-1
d_gene: .
j_gene: TRBJ1-4
CDR3nt: TGCAGTGCTAGAGGTTTTTTTCGGGGGCGGGGAACTAATGAAAAACTGTTTTTT
CDR3aa: CSARGFFRGRGTNEKLFF

abundance: .
v_gene: TRBV9
d_gene: .
j_gene: TRBJ1-3
CDR3nt: TGTGCCAGCAGCGTAAAGGGGAAGGGCTCTGGAAACACCATATATTTT
CDR3aa: CASSVKGKGSGNTIYF

abundance: many
v_gene: TRBV6-1
d_gene: .
j_gene: TRBJ1-1
CDR3nt: TGTGCCAGCCTCGTAGAGGATGACACTGAAGCTTTCTTT
CDR3aa: CASLVEDDTEAFF

abundance: many
v_gene: TRBV6-2/TRBV6-3
d_gene: .
j_gene: TRBJ2-1
CDR3nt: TGTGCCAGCAGTTACTCCGATCGGGGGGCCCCTTCCTACAATGAGCAGTTCTTC
CDR3aa: CASSYSDRGAPSYNEQFF

abundance: many
v_gene: TRBV6-2/TRBV6-3
d_gene: TRBD1
j_gene: TRBJ1-5
CDR3nt: TGTGCCAGCAGTTACGTAAAAGGGACAGCTAGCAATCAGCCCCAGCATTTT
CDR3aa: CASSYVKGTASNQPQHF

abundance: many
v_gene: TRBV7-3
d_gene: .
j_gene: TRBJ2-5
CDR3nt: TGTGCCAGCAGCTTAAATGTGGGGCAAGAGACCCAGTACTTC
CDR3aa: CASSLNVGQETQYF

abundance: many
v_gene: TRBV27
d_gene: .
j_gene: TRBJ2-1
CDR3nt: TGTGCCAGCAGTTTATACGCCTACAATGAGCAGTTCTTC
CDR3aa: CASSLYAYNEQFF

abundance: .
v_gene: TRBV4-1
d_gene: .
j_gene: TRBJ1-5
CDR3nt: TGCGCCAGCAGCCATACCGGACTCGTTAATCAGCCCCAGCATTTT
CDR3aa: CASSHTGLVNQPQHF

abundance: few
v_gene: TRBV30
d_gene: TRBD1
j_gene: TRBJ1-2
CDR3nt: TGTGCCTGGACCCCCGACAGGGACTATGGCTACACCTTC
CDR3aa: CAWTPDRDYGYTF

abundance: .
v_gene: TRBV28
d_gene: .
j_gene: TRBJ1-6
CDR3nt: TGTGCCAGCAGTTTAACCCAGGGGAGCTCCTATAATTCACCCCTCCACTTT
CDR3aa: CASSLTQGSSYNSPLHF

abundance: many
v_gene: TRBV27
d_gene: TRBD2
j_gene: TRBJ2-7
CDR3nt: TGTGCCAGCGGGGTAGCGGGGGGTATACACGAGCAGTACTTC
CDR3aa: CASGVAGGIHEQYF

abundance: .
v_gene: TRBV7-9
d_gene: .
j_gene: TRBJ2-7
CDR3nt: TGTGCCAGCAGCTTAGCGGGACTCCACGACATGCGCTCCTACGAGCAGTACTTC
CDR3aa: CASSLAGLHDMRSYEQYF

abundance: many
v_gene: TRBV6-1
d_gene: TRBD1
j_gene: TRBJ2-1
CDR3nt: TGTGCCAGCAGTGTGGACAGGGTTGATGAGCAGTTCTTC
CDR3aa: CASSVDRVDEQFF

abundance: .
v_gene: TRBV7-9
d_gene: .
j_gene: TRBJ1-3
CDR3nt: TGTGCCAGCAGCTTGGATACGTGGGGAGCTCCGCCGGGAAACACCATATATTTT
CDR3aa: CASSLDTWGAPPGNTIYF

abundance: many
v_gene: TRBV20-1
d_gene: .
j_gene: TRBJ1-2
CDR3nt: TGCAGTGTCACGGGCCTAAGAGGGGGTAGTAGAGGGGTCAGTGGCTACACCTTC
CDR3aa: CSVTGLRGGSRGVSGYTF

abundance: .
v_gene: TRBV4-1
d_gene: .
j_gene: TRBJ2-1
CDR3nt: TGCGCCAGCAGCCAGGCCTTTTCCACCTCCTACAATGAGCAGTTCTTC
CDR3aa: CASSQAFSTSYNEQFF

abundance: .
v_gene: TRBV4-1
d_gene: TRBD2
j_gene: TRBJ2-7
CDR3nt: TGCGCCAGCAGACAAAACGCGGTTTTACTAGCGGGGGGCGAGCAGTACTTC
CDR3aa: CASRQNAVLLAGGEQYF

abundance: many
v_gene: TRBV12-3/TRBV12-4
d_gene: TRBD2
j_gene: TRBJ2-1
CDR3nt: TGTGCCAGCAGTTGGGAACCGGGACTAGCGGTGGGTGAGCAGTTCTTC
CDR3aa: CASSWEPGLAVGEQFF

abundance: many
v_gene: TRBV20-1
d_gene: TRBD2
j_gene: TRBJ2-7
CDR3nt: TGCAGTGCTAGCGGGAGGGCGTACGAGCAGTACTTC
CDR3aa: CSASGRAYEQYF

abundance: many
v_gene: TRBV20-1
d_gene: .
j_gene: TRBJ1-1
CDR3nt: TGCAGTGCTAGAGAGGTTTGGAGGGGAGCGAACACTGAAGCTTTCTTT
CDR3aa: CSAREVWRGANTEAFF

abundance: .
v_gene: TRBV2
d_gene: .
j_gene: TRBJ1-6
CDR3nt: TGTGCCAGAAAGGTGACGAATTCACCCCTCCACTTT
CDR3aa: CARKVTNSPLHF

abundance: few
v_gene: TRBV9
d_gene: .
j_gene: TRBJ1-1
CDR3nt: TGTGCCAGCAGCCGTGGGAGTGGGGGTCTAGCTTTCTTT
CDR3aa: CASSRGSGGLAFF

abundance: many
v_gene: TRBV5-6
d_gene: TRBD2
j_gene: TRBJ2-7
CDR3nt: TGTGCCAGCAGCTTACCCGGGACTAGCGGGTTGGAGCAGTACTTC
CDR3aa: CASSLPGTSGLEQYF

abundance: many
v_gene: TRBV2
d_gene: .
j_gene: TRBJ1-4
CDR3nt: TGTGCCAGCCAGTCCCCTAATGAAAAACTGTTTTTT
CDR3aa: CASQSPNEKLFF

abundance: .
v_gene: TRBV30
d_gene: TRBD1
j_gene: TRBJ2-1
CDR3nt: TGTGCCTTTTTTAGTCGGGACAGGGGGAAAAATGAGCAGTTCTTC
CDR3aa: CAFFSRDRGKNEQFF

abundance: many
v_gene: TRBV7-8
d_gene: TRBD2
j_gene: TRBJ2-1
CDR3nt: TGTGCCAGCAGTTCACCGGGACTAGTATCCTACAATGAGCAGTTCTTC
CDR3aa: CASSSPGLVSYNEQFF

abundance: many
v_gene: TRBV11-1
d_gene: .
j_gene: TRBJ2-5
CDR3nt: TGTGCCAGCTACATATGGGCCCGGATCCGCGAAGAGACCCAGTACTTC
CDR3aa: CASYIWARIREETQYF

abundance: few
v_gene: TRBV27
d_gene: .
j_gene: TRBJ1-6
CDR3nt: TGTGCCAGCAGTTCGGGAAGATATAATTCACCCCTCCACTTT
CDR3aa: CASSSGRYNSPLHF

abundance: .
v_gene: TRBV3-1
d_gene: .
j_gene: TRBJ1-1
CDR3nt: TGTGCCAGCAGTTACTCGACCCCAGGTGCCACTGAAGCTTTCTTT
CDR3aa: CASSYSTPGATEAFF

abundance: .
v_gene: TRBV3-1
d_gene: TRBD1
j_gene: TRBJ2-7
CDR3nt: TGTGCCAGCAGTCCACGGGACAGGGATTACGAGCAGTACTTC
CDR3aa: CASSPRDRDYEQYF

abundance: many
v_gene: TRBV3-1
d_gene: TRBD2
j_gene: TRBJ2-1
CDR3nt: TGTGCCAGCAGCCAAGAATATAGTCTTAACCCTAGCGGGGGGAACTACAATGAGCAGTTCTTC
CDR3aa: CASSQEYSLNPSGGNYNEQFF

abundance: many
v_gene: TRBV20-1
d_gene: .
j_gene: TRBJ1-5
CDR3nt: TGCAGTGCTAGGACAGATAGCAATCAGCCCCAGCATTTT
CDR3aa: CSARTDSNQPQHF

abundance: .
v_gene: TRBV7-3
d_gene: TRBD1
j_gene: TRBJ2-7
CDR3nt: TGTGCCAGCAGCGCAGCCGGGACAGGGGGCGAGGAGCTGTACTTC
CDR3aa: CASSAAGTGGEELYF

abundance: once
v_gene: TRBV19
d_gene: .
j_gene: TRBJ2-1
CDR3nt: TGTGCCAGTAATATAGTCCCTGGGGACACACGGGAGCAGTTCTTC
CDR3aa: CASNIVPGDTREQFF

abundance: many
v_gene: TRBV5-1
d_gene: .
j_gene: TRBJ2-5
CDR3nt: TGCGCCAGCAGCTTGGGTGCAGAACAAGAGACCCAGTACTTC
CDR3aa: CASSLGAEQETQYF

abundance: few
v_gene: TRBV5-6
d_gene: .
j_gene: TRBJ2-3
CDR3nt: TGTGCCAGCAGCTTCGGGACGGGGGGCACCTCATACACAGATACGCAGTATTTT
CDR3aa: CASSFGTGGTSYTDTQYF

abundance: .
v_gene: TRBV18
d_gene: TRBD1
j_gene: TRBJ2-5
CDR3nt: TGTGCCAGCTCAACCCGGACAGGGGTCTTCCAAGAGACCCAGTACTTC
CDR3aa: CASSTRTGVFQETQYF

abundance: many
v_gene: TRBV2
d_gene: .
j_gene: TRBJ1-5
CDR3nt: TGTGCCAGCAGCGGCGGGGGACACGGTATCGGGGCGGCCCAGCATTTT
CDR3aa: CASSGGGHGIGAAQHF

abundance: many
v_gene: TRBV15
d_gene: .
j_gene: TRBJ1-2
CDR3nt: TGTGCCACCAGCAGAGAGACGGGGGGCGATGGCTACACCTTC
CDR3aa: CATSRETGGDGYTF

abundance: .
v_gene: TRBV9
d_gene: .
j_gene: TRBJ2-3
CDR3nt: TGTGCCAGCAGCGTAGTCGGCGGCACAGATACGCAGTATTTT
CDR3aa: CASSVVGGTDTQYF

abundance: many
v_gene: TRBV11-1
d_gene: .
j_gene: TRBJ1-1
CDR3nt: TGTGCCAGCAGCCCGCCATTGAGGGGGGTAAACACTGAAGCTTTCTTT
CDR3aa: CASSPPLRGVNTEAFF

abundance: many
v_gene: TRBV2
d_gene: TRBD1
j_gene: TRBJ2-7
CDR3nt: TGTGCCAGCAGGGCGAGGGACAGTTCCTACGAGCAGTACTTC
CDR3aa: CASRARDSSYEQYF

abundance: many
v_gene: TRBV28
d_gene: TRBD1
j_gene: TRBJ1-6
CDR3nt: TGTGCCAGCGGCCTTTTTTCGAGGGGGCAATCACCCCTCCACTTT
CDR3aa: CASGLFSRGQSPLHF

abundance: .
v_gene: TRBV11-2
d_gene: .
j_gene: TRBJ2-7
CDR3nt: TGTGCCAGCGGCATGAGGGAGTACGAGCAGTACTTC
CDR3aa: CASGMREYEQYF

abundance: few
v_gene: TRBV29-1
d_gene: TRBD1
j_gene: TRBJ1-4
CDR3nt: TGCAGCGCAGGGACAGGGGTTAATGAAAAACTGTTTTTT
CDR3aa: CSAGTGVNEKLFF

abundance: many
v_gene: TRBV14
d_gene: TRBD1
j_gene: TRBJ2-1
CDR3nt: TGTGCCAGCAGCCATAGGACAGGGGACAATGAGCAGTTCTTC
CDR3aa: CASSHRTGDNEQFF

abundance: many
v_gene: TRBV7-9
d_gene: .
j_gene: TRBJ2-1
CDR3nt: TGTGCCAGCAGTCCGACCGGTGTGAAGCAGTTCTTC
CDR3aa: CASSPTGVKQFF

abundance: few
v_gene: TRBV4-1
d_gene: .
j_gene: TRBJ1-3
CDR3nt: TGCGCCAGCAGCCAGGGGACCGGCAGAAACACCATATATTTT
CDR3aa: CASSQGTGRNTIYF

abundance: many
v_gene: TRBV7-8
d_gene: .
j_gene: TRBJ1-1
CDR3nt: TGTGCCAGCAGCTTACCGCGGGGCATGGGCACTGAAGCTTTCTTT
CDR3aa: CASSLPRGMGTEAFF

abundance: many
v_gene: TRBV10-3
d_gene: .
j_gene: TRBJ1-1
CDR3nt: TGTGCCATCAGTGAGTCGTTCGGGGGCCCCGTTGAAGCTTTCTTT
CDR3aa: CAISESFGGPVEAFF

abundance: many
v_gene: TRBV3-1
d_gene: .
j_gene: TRBJ1-1
CDR3nt: TGTGCCAGCAGCCAGTCCCGACGGGCTGAAGCTTTCTTT
CDR3aa: CASSQSRRAEAFF

abundance: many
v_gene: TRBV28
d_gene: .
j_gene: TRBJ1-5
CDR3nt: TGTGCCAGCAGACCAGTTGGAGCCATACCCCAGCATTTT
CDR3aa: CASRPVGAIPQHF

abundance: many
v_gene: TRBV7-2
d_gene: .
j_gene: TRBJ1-1
CDR3nt: TGTGCCAGCAGCCTAAGGGAGGGAGACGCTTTCTTT
CDR3aa: CASSLREGDAFF